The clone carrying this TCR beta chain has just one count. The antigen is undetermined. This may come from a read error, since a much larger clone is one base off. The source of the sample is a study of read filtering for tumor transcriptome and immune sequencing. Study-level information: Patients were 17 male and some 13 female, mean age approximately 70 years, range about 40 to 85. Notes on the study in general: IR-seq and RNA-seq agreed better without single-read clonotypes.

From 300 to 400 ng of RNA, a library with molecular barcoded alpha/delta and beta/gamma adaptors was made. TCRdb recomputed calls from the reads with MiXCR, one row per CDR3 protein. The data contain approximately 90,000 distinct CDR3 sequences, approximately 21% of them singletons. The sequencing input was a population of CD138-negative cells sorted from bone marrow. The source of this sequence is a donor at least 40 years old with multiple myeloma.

CDR3 bases: TGTGCCTGCAGCCCCGCCCTACCAGGGGACGAAAAACTGTTTTTT. The encoded protein is CACSPALPGDEKLFF. V is TRBV5-5 and J is TRBJ1-4, with D perhaps TRBD1 (6 bases). Per germline, CDR1 SGHKS and CDR2 YYEKEE (reference sequence). This CDR3 is built from 15 residues.